Below, 27 T cell receptor beta chains from the same sample are listed, as sequenced in a study of T cells in Graves' hyperthyroidism and ophthalmopathy. There were TCR beta CDR3 regions amplified from RNA transcripts. Primed by the HTBI set, a first-round RT-PCR was run on the TCR CDR3. TCRdb passed the multiplex PCR reads through MiXCR, listing each CDR3 protein once. The sample has about half a million distinct CDR3 sequences, about 22% seen once; the top ten hold 49%. Sequenced sample: blood. The receptors originated from a woman between 65 and 79 years old with Graves' ophthalmopathy.

About this clonotype itself: It may be a read error: a sequence one base away is much more abundant. J is TRBJ2-5 and V is TRBV12-3 or TRBV12-4; D uncertain. The V end was cut by 6 bases, the J end by 5 bases, with 13 bases between. This CDR3 is 13 amino acids long. CDR3 region: CASSPPAWETQYF. CDR3 coding DNA: TGTGCCAGCAGCCCCCCAGCGTGGGAGACCCAGTACTTC.

The chain couples TRBV19 to TRBJ2-7; 8 nucleotides align to TRBD2. Germline trimming cut 7 bases from V and 2 bases from J; bases unmatched to any gene: 7. This CDR3 contains 14 residues. Looked up from germline, CDR1 is LNHDA and CDR2 is SQIVND (reference sequence). As DNA, the CDR3 is TGTGCCAGTACCCCGAGCGGGAGAGCCTACGAGCAGTACTTC. This codes for CASTPSGRAYEQYF. Drawing the rest from reference TRBV19 and TRBJ2-7, the complete variable domain is DGGITQSPKYLFRKEGQNVTLSCEQNLNHDAMYWYRQDPGQGLRLIYYSQIVNDFQKGDIAEGYSVSREKKESFPLTVTSAQKNPTAFYLCASTPSGRAYEQYFGPGTRLTVT.

This clonotype was picked up a small number of times. The rearrangement uses TRBV7-3 and TRBJ2-1, with a weak D call TRBD2 (6 bases). This CDR3 region has 14 residues. Trimming took off 1 base at V and 5 bases at J, with 9 bases between the two ends. The germline CDR1 and CDR2 sequences are SGHTA and FQGTGA. CDR3 region: CASSLSGANNEQFF. CDR3 nucleotides: TGTGCCAGCAGCTTAAGCGGGGCTAACAATGAGCAGTTCTTC.

The gene calls are TRBV6-6 and TRBJ2-1; TRBD1 aligns across 10 bases. CDR3 length: 18 residues. The trim removed 0 bases at V and 5 bases at J, leaving 10 bases unmatched. Germline loops: CDR1 MNHNY, CDR2 SVGAGI (reference sequence). The CDR3 sequence is CASSYSIGRTGGNNEQFF. The CDR3 DNA reads TGTGCCAGCAGTTACTCGATAGGGAGGACAGGGGGTAACAATGAGCAGTTCTTC.

A few counts support this clonotype. The V and J genes are TRBV6-1 and TRBJ2-7; 7 positions agree with TRBD2. This CDR3 contains 18 residues. The ends lost 6 bases at V and 5 bases at J; junction bases unmatched: 22. CDR1 is MNHNS, CDR2 SASEGT, per germline. The CDR3 spells CASSPGRGVTGGFHEQYF. The CDR3 DNA reads as TGTGCCAGCAGCCCCGGGCGGGGTGTAACGGGAGGATTCCACGAGCAGTACTTC.

This clonotype has a count of ten or more. V usage is TRBV2 and J usage is TRBJ2-2, with 8 bases aligning to TRBD1. CDR1 is SNHLY and CDR2 is FYNNEI in the germline V gene. V was pared by 7 bases and J by 7 bases, with 11 bases of the junction left unmatched. The CDR3 is 15 residues long. CDR3 protein: CASKKETGVGGELFF. CDR3 coding DNA: TGTGCCAGCAAGAAGGAGACAGGGGTGGGCGGGGAGCTGTTTTTT.

The chain recombines TRBV24-1 with TRBJ2-3; the D gene is possibly TRBD2 (5 bases). Trimming cost V 12 bases and J 0 bases, with 12 bases left between them. This CDR3 has 13 residues. Germline V gene data show CDR1 as KGHDR and CDR2 as SFDVKD. The CDR3 DNA reads as TGTGCCGCGGGCCAGGCCAGCACAGATACGCAGTATTTT. It codes for CAAGQASTDTQYF.

The V gene is TRBV3-1, the J gene TRBJ1-5; 7 bases agree with TRBD1. V was clipped by 3 bases and J by 7 bases; unmatched bases: 9. This CDR3 spans 15 amino acids. Per germline, CDR1 LGHDT and CDR2 YNNKEL (reference sequence). The DNA for the CDR3 is TGTGCCAGCAGCCACGACCAGGGGGAATGGCAGCCCCAGCATTTT. As protein: CASSHDQGEWQPQHF.

This clonotype came up a few times. The V call is TRBV20-1, the J call TRBJ2-2; no clear D gene. Germline CDR1 DFQATT, CDR2 SNEGSKA (reference sequence). The CDR3 loop spans 13 amino acids. With 5 bases removed from V and 0 bases from J, the gap between germline ends came to 7 bases. Written as DNA, the CDR3 is TGCAGTGCTCATCCGACGAACACCGGGGAGCTGTTTTTT. Translated, it gives CSAHPTNTGELFF.

Only a few counts were recorded for this clonotype. V is TRBV29-1 and J is TRBJ1-2; D ambiguous. The germline V gene has CDR1 SQVTM and CDR2 ANQGSEA. Deletions cut 4 bases from V and 14 bases from J, with 11 bases between. The CDR3 runs 9 residues. The chain's CDR3 is CSVVLVVTF. DNA of the CDR3: TGCAGCGTTGTTTTGGTTGTTACCTTC.

Comments on this clonotype: A much larger clone sits a single nucleotide away, making a read error possible. The V and J genes are TRBV28 and TRBJ1-1; unclear D gene. Looked up from germline, CDR1 is MDHEN and CDR2 is SYDVKM. The CDR3 is made up of 18 amino acids. CDR3 loop: CASSLNFYRPRGNAEAFF. CDR3 nucleotides: TGTGCCAGCAGTTTGAACTTTTATCGACCTCGAGGGAACGCTGAAGCTTTCTTT.

The sample holds a few counts of this clonotype. The chain is built from TRBV7-9 and TRBJ1-4; 7 bases are a match to TRBD1. The junction had 11 bases not matched to a gene; V was cut back by 5 bases and J by 8 bases. Germline-derived CDR1 and CDR2 are SEHNR and FQNEAQ (reference sequence). CDR3 size: 15 residues. The CDR3 DNA reads TGTGCCAGCAGCCGTCCGACAGGGCCAGGGGAAAAACTGTTTTTT. Its protein product is CASSRPTGPGEKLFF.

The sample holds one count of this clonotype. V usage is TRBV3-1 and J usage is TRBJ2-7; 13 positions agree with TRBD2. The J segment lost 3 bases and the V segment lost 4 bases, leaving 6 bases of the junction unmatched. The CDR3 has 16 amino acids. The V gene's germline CDR1 is LGHDT and CDR2 YNNKEL (reference sequence). The CDR3, as DNA: TGTGCCAGCAGCCCGCCGTGGACTAGCGGGAGCTACGAGCAGTACTTC. Protein product: CASSPPWTSGSYEQYF.

This clonotype has a handful of counts. The chain combines TRBV2 with TRBJ2-1; tentatively, D is TRBD1 (5 bases). The CDR3 covers 14 residues. The V end was cut by 2 bases, the J end by 7 bases, with 12 bases between. The germline gives CDR1 SNHLY, CDR2 FYNNEI. This CDR3 reads CASSEWGGRNEQFF. The CDR3 DNA is TGTGCCAGCAGTGAATGGGGCGGTCGGAATGAGCAGTTCTTC.

Concerning this clonotype itself: A junction boundary mismatches the germline segment, possibly from a read error. The genes are TRBV7-9 and TRBJ2-2, with D maybe TRBD2 (6 bases). The CDR3 covers 15 residues. Germline-derived CDR1 and CDR2 are SEHNR and FQNEAQ (reference sequence). The CDR3 coding sequence is TGTGCCAGCAGCTTAGTCCCCCTTGCGACCGGGGAGGTGTTTTTT. It yields the protein CASSLVPLATGEVFF. Drawing the rest from reference TRBV7-9 and TRBJ2-2, the complete variable domain is DTGVSQNPRHKITKRGQNVTFRCDPISEHNRLYWYRQTLGQGPEFLTYFQNEAQLEKSRLLSDRFSAERPKGSFSTLEIQRTEQGDSAMYLCASSLVPLATGEVFFGEGSRLTVL.

The chain uses TRBV5-1 and TRBJ2-7; the match to TRBD2 covers 8 bases. The CDR3 covers 14 residues. The germline CDR1 and CDR2 sequences are SGHRS and YFSETQ. V was clipped by 4 bases and J by 3 bases; unmatched bases: 6. DNA of the CDR3: TGCGCCAGCAGCCTACTAGCGGAGGACTACGAGCAGTACTTC. Protein: CASSLLAEDYEQYF. Looking up the rest from reference TRBV5-1 and TRBJ2-7 gives the full variable domain: KAGVTQTPRYLIKTRGQQVTLSCSPISGHRSVSWYQQTPGQGLQFLFEYFSETQRNKGNFPGRFSGRQFSNSRSEMNVSTLELGDSALYLCASSLLAEDYEQYFGPGTRLTVT.

This clonotype was recorded a few times. The chain links TRBV15 to TRBJ2-3; D perhaps matches TRBD1 (5 bases). Trimming removed 0 bases from V and 5 bases from J, with 12 bases in between. The CDR3 runs to 15 residues. In germline, CDR1 is LNHNV, CDR2 YYDKDF (reference sequence). The CDR3 DNA is TGTGCCACCAGCAGAGATGGGGCAGCGCTAGATACGCAGTATTTT. Translated, it gives CATSRDGAALDTQYF.

There are many counts of this clonotype. The chain joins TRBV3-1 to TRBJ1-1; perhaps TRBD1 as D (6 bases). V was shortened by 3 bases and J by 2 bases, with 13 bases between the two germline ends. The CDR3 is 15 residues long. Germline CDR1 reads LGHDT; CDR2 reads YNNKEL (reference sequence). CDR3 residues: CASSQRTVGNTEAFF. Here the CDR3 DNA reads TGTGCCAGCAGCCAGAGGACAGTAGGAAACACTGAAGCTTTCTTT.

This clonotype was observed a few times. The gene calls are TRBV10-3 and TRBJ1-2; 7 bases map to TRBD1. The V gene's germline CDR1 is ENHRY and CDR2 SYGVKD. V shed 3 bases, J shed 2 bases, and the junction held 9 bases outside the gene matches. This CDR3 contains 16 residues. CDR3 residues: CAISEEGARKNYGYTF. The DNA for the CDR3 is TGTGCCATCAGTGAAGAGGGGGCGCGGAAAAACTATGGCTACACCTTC.

The chain is built from TRBV9 and TRBJ2-1; 7 bases map to TRBD1. The CDR3 is 15 amino acids. The V gene's germline CDR1 is SGDLS and CDR2 YYNGEE. After removal of 3 bases from V and 3 bases from J, the junction contained 6 bases not matched to a gene. The CDR3 loop is CASSARQGGYNEQFF. The CDR3 coding sequence is TGTGCCAGCAGCGCGCGACAGGGTGGCTACAATGAGCAGTTCTTC.

This clonotype showed up just a few times. This chain uses TRBV9 with TRBJ1-1, with D perhaps matching TRBD1 (5 bases). The CDR3 consists of 14 residues. Germline V gene sequence: CDR1 SGDLS, CDR2 YYNGEE. V gave up 4 bases and J gave up 5 bases, with 15 bases separating them. The CDR3 loop reads CASSSRGVITEAFF. CDR3 DNA: TGTGCCAGCAGCTCCCGGGGGGTTATTACTGAAGCTTTCTTT. The variable domain in full, with the rest retrieved from reference TRBV9 and TRBJ1-1, is DSGVTQTPKHLITATGQRVTLRCSPRSGDLSVYWYQQSLDQGLQFLIQYYNGEERAKGNILERFSAQQFPDLHSELNLSSLELGDSALYFCASSSRGVITEAFFGQGTRLTVV.

Note on this clonotype: The junction does not match germline at one end; this may be a read error. The chain carries TRBV30 and TRBJ1-1; D is undetermined. The CDR3 contains 12 residues. The V gene's germline CDR1 is GTSNPN and CDR2 SVGIG (reference sequence). The CDR3 bases are TGTGCCTGTAGTGTGACATCCGGTGAAGCTTTCTTT. Translation: CACSVTSGEAFF.

This clonotype came up a few times. The chain is built from TRBV20-1 and TRBJ1-4; D is uncertain. This CDR3 is built from 14 residues. Germline V lookup: CDR1 DFQATT, CDR2 SNEGSKA (reference sequence). Trimming shortened V by 1 base and J by 4 bases, and 10 bases separated the two germline ends. In DNA, the CDR3 is TGCAGTGCTAGAGGGCGCGGCCGTAATGAAAAACTGTTTTTT. Residues: CSARGRGRNEKLFF.

This clonotype was recorded a few times. The gene calls are TRBV11-2 and TRBJ2-6; D tentatively reads TRBD1 or TRBD2 (6 bases each). The CDR3 totals 17 residues. V was clipped by 7 bases and J by 0 bases, with 16 bases between them. Germline assignment: CDR1 SGHAT and CDR2 FQNNGV. In DNA form, the CDR3 reads TGTGCCAGCAACCGAAGGGGGGCCGTCTCTGGGGCCAACGTCCTGACTTTC. Translation: CASNRRGAVSGANVLTF.

The chain joins TRBV3-1 to TRBJ2-7; maybe TRBD2 (6 bases). Trimming stripped 1 base from V and 6 bases from J, with 16 bases between. The CDR3 contains 15 residues. CDR1 is LGHDT, CDR2 YNNKEL, per germline (reference sequence). CDR3 nucleotide sequence: TGTGCCAGCAGCCAAGCTGGCGGGATCTCCACCGAGCAGTACTTC. Translated: CASSQAGGISTEQYF.

This clonotype was seen ten or more times. The chain links TRBV28 to TRBJ1-1; 7 bases map to TRBD1. CDR1 and CDR2 from the germline V gene are MDHEN and SYDVKM. The CDR3 length is 15 residues. V dropped 2 bases and J dropped 4; count of bases not matched to a gene: 7. This CDR3 reads CASSLTAHRGTEAFF. The CDR3 region has the DNA TGTGCCAGCAGTTTAACCGCCCACAGGGGCACTGAAGCTTTCTTT. Looking up the rest from reference TRBV28 and TRBJ1-1 gives the full variable domain: DVKVTQSSRYLVKRTGEKVFLECVQDMDHENMFWYRQDPGLGLRLIYFSYDVKMKEKGDIPEGYSVSREKKERFSLILESASTNQTSMYLCASSLTAHRGTEAFFGQGTRLTVV.

The chain combines TRBV28 with TRBJ1-5; 12 bases match TRBD1. Unmatched junction bases numbered 10, after V lost 6 bases and J lost 7 bases. The CDR3 runs 16 residues. Germline CDR1 MDHEN, CDR2 SYDVKM. The CDR3 region is CASRETGTGGLQPQHF. CDR3 DNA: TGTGCCAGCAGGGAAACCGGGACAGGGGGCCTACAGCCCCAGCATTTT.